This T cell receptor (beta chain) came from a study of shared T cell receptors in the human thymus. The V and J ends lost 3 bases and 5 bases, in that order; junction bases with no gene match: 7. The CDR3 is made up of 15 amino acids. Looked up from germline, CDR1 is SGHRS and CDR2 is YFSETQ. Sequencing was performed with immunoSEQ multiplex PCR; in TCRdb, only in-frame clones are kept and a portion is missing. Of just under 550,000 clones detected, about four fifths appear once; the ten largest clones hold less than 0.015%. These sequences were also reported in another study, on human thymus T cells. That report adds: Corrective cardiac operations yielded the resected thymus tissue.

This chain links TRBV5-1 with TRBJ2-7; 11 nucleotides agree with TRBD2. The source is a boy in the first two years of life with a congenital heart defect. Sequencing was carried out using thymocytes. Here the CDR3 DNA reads TGCGCCAGCAGCTCAGTAGCGGGAGGGCCCCACGAGCAGTACTTC. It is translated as CASSSVAGGPHEQYF.